The sequence of this T cell receptor (beta chain) was determined in a study of T cell repertoires in cytomegalovirus infection. Study-wide background: Selected CMV epitopes included recently identified HLA-C-restricted ones as well as well-studied HLA-B-restricted ones. Shared public TCR beta signatures pointed to both CMV infection and a matching HLA type. Study findings and constraints: Totalled public TCR beta family frequency picked out people who carried CMV plus the relevant HLA.

Regarding this clonotype: Its antigen is currently unknown.

The CDR3 length is 12 residues. Per the germline V gene, CDR1 is SEHNR and CDR2 is FQNEAQ (reference sequence). Trimming pared 2 bases from V and 15 bases from J, leaving 14 bases between. One entry per CDR3 protein results from TCRdb running MiXCR on the reads. The table has about 830,000 distinct CDR3 sequences, approximately 29% seen once; the top ten hold around 12%. This sequence originates from a human donor in good health (CMV status not recorded). Some clones in this sample may be carry-over from other donors' samples. The source material was cultured CD8+ T cells from PBMCs, sampled from culture after CMV antigen stimulation. V is TRBV7-9 and J is TRBJ2-1; no definite D call. CDR3 bases: TGTGCCAGCAGCTTATTTGATGGCCTGTGGTTCTTC. It yields the protein CASSLFDGLWFF.